The 29 T cell receptor beta chains presented below share a single source sample, sequenced in a study of blood T cells in healthy people across ages. The use of a sample-barcoded 5' primer and a J-beta primer mix characterized a second PCR of about 7 to 12 cycles. One entry per CDR3 protein results from TCRdb running MiXCR on the 5' RACE reads. The data hold some 780,000 distinct CDR3 sequences, with about 61% observed a single time. The sequencing input was blood. The receptors shown here come from a man aged 35-49 years in good health.

The V gene is TRBV5-1, the J gene TRBJ2-3; TRBD2 aligns across 11 bases. The CDR3 sequence is 15 residues long. V shed 9 bases and J 5 bases; nucleotides not matched to a gene: 11. Germline values: CDR1 SGHRS, CDR2 YFSETQ. CDR3 sequence reads: CANLAGGPGKDTQYF. In DNA form, the CDR3 reads TGCGCCAACTTAGCGGGAGGGCCCGGGAAAGATACGCAGTATTTT.

This clonotype turned up a few times. The chain joins TRBV5-1 to TRBJ2-6; D uncertain. Germline V lookup: CDR1 SGHRS, CDR2 YFSETQ. Deletions cut 3 bases from V and 0 bases from J, with 4 bases between. This CDR3 has 14 residues. The CDR3 DNA is TGCGCCAGCAGCTCACGCTCTGGGGCCAACGTCCTGACTTTC. As protein: CASSSRSGANVLTF. The entire variable domain, with the rest obtained from reference TRBV5-1 and TRBJ2-6, is as follows: KAGVTQTPRYLIKTRGQQVTLSCSPISGHRSVSWYQQTPGQGLQFLFEYFSETQRNKGNFPGRFSGRQFSNSRSEMNVSTLELGDSALYLCASSSRSGANVLTFGAGSRLTVL.

This chain links TRBV7-2 with TRBJ2-3, with D possibly being TRBD1 (6 bases). Germline V gene data show CDR1 as SGHTA and CDR2 as FQGNSA. Trimming removed 4 bases from V and 5 bases from J, with 16 bases in between. This CDR3 has 15 residues. The CDR3 DNA sequence: TGTGCCAGCAGCTACAGGGTTCGTTTGGTAGATACGCAGTATTTT. This encodes CASSYRVRLVDTQYF.

V is TRBV6-2 or TRBV6-3 and J is TRBJ2-1; no clear D. The CDR3 spans 14 residues. V dropped 9 bases and J dropped 0 bases, with 12 bases sitting between them. Germline V gene data show CDR1 as MNHEY and CDR2 as SVGEGT. The chain's CDR3 is CASSILSSYNEQFF. CDR3 DNA sequence: TGTGCCAGTTCGATTCTGAGCTCCTACAATGAGCAGTTCTTC.

The V gene is TRBV5-6, the J gene TRBJ2-5; possibly TRBD1 for D (5 bases). V was cut by 4 bases and J by 0 bases, with 13 bases left in between. The length of the CDR3 is 15 residues. CDR1 is SGHDT and CDR2 is YYEEEE in the germline V gene. The CDR3 nucleotides are TGTGCCAGCAGCAATGACAGAACGTACCAAGAGACCCAGTACTTC. Translation gives CASSNDRTYQETQYF.

The DNA of the CDR3 is TGTGCCAGCAGACAACAGGGGGACGTCCTGTGGGGCTACACCTTC. It translates to CASRQQGDVLWGYTF. The genes are TRBV6-2 or TRBV6-3 and TRBJ1-2; TRBD1 matches at 8 bases. Germline V CDR1 and CDR2: MNHEY, SVGEGT. The CDR3 totals 15 residues. The V and J ends lost 6 bases and 8 bases, in that order; junction bases with no gene match: 14.

V usage is TRBV7-9 and J usage is TRBJ2-1, with D possibly TRBD2 on 6 matching bases. V was pared by 7 bases and J by 5 bases, with 15 bases between. This CDR3 spans 14 amino acids. Germline values: CDR1 SEHNR, CDR2 FQNEAQ (reference sequence). This CDR3 is CASTQSGTHNEQFF. Here the CDR3 DNA reads TGTGCCAGCACCCAATCCGGGACTCACAATGAGCAGTTCTTC.

This chain connects TRBV7-8 to TRBJ2-4; 9 bases fit TRBD1. The CDR3 has 16 residues. V dropped 5 bases and J dropped 13; count of bases not matched to a gene: 18. CDR1 is SGHVS, CDR2 FQNEAQ, per germline. In DNA form, the CDR3 reads TGTGCCAGCAGCCAATACCGGGACAGGGTGCCGTCGGAGCAGTACTTC. It yields the protein CASSQYRDRVPSEQYF.

The chain links TRBV19 to TRBJ2-7; TRBD1 is a possible D gene (5 bases). The CDR3 spans 15 residues. With 6 bases removed from V and 3 bases from J, the gap between germline ends came to 18 bases. Germline V gives CDR1 LNHDA, CDR2 SQIVND (reference sequence). DNA for the CDR3: TGTGCCAGTAGCCCCTTTAGTGGGGCGGACTACGAGCAGTACTTC. Protein product: CASSPFSGADYEQYF.

Only a few counts were recorded for this clonotype. V gene TRBV28 combines with J gene TRBJ2-7; TRBD2 matches at 7 bases. Germline CDR1 is MDHEN and CDR2 is SYDVKM. The CDR3 contains 13 residues. With V trimmed by 10 bases and J by 6 bases, 12 bases remained unmatched. The CDR3: CATGGGSYAEQYF. DNA of the CDR3: TGTGCCACGGGTGGCGGGAGCTATGCCGAGCAGTACTTC. The full variable domain, with the rest looked up from reference TRBV28 and TRBJ2-7, is DVKVTQSSRYLVKRTGEKVFLECVQDMDHENMFWYRQDPGLGLRLIYFSYDVKMKEKGDIPEGYSVSREKKERFSLILESASTNQTSMYLCATGGGSYAEQYFGPGTRLTVT.

This clonotype was seen a handful of times. The chain couples TRBV6-6 to TRBJ2-7, with TRBD2 identical over 8 bases. Germline CDR1 reads MNHNY; CDR2 reads SVGAGI (reference sequence). The CDR3 is made up of 14 amino acids. Losses at the gene ends were 9 bases for V and 3 bases for J; bases not matched to a gene: 10. CDR3 residues: CASSMTSEIYEQYF. In DNA form, the CDR3 reads TGTGCCAGTTCAATGACTAGCGAAATCTACGAGCAGTACTTC.

As DNA, the CDR3 is TGTGCCAGCAGTTTAGGGGCCTCGACGGACTATGGCTACACCTTC. Encoded protein: CASSLGASTDYGYTF. The V gene is TRBV12-3 or TRBV12-4, the J gene TRBJ1-2; D is undetermined. V lost 1 base and J lost 3, with 12 bases in between. This CDR3 has 15 amino acids.

The rearrangement links TRBV6-5 to TRBJ2-6, with D perhaps TRBD1 (5 bases). There are 18 residues in the CDR3. Germline loops: CDR1 MNHEY, CDR2 SVGAGI. Trimming took off 2 bases at V and 2 bases at J, with 16 bases between the two ends. In nucleotides, the CDR3 is TGTGCCAGCAGTTACCTCGGCCCGACAGCCACTGGGGCCAACGTCCTGACTTTC. This encodes CASSYLGPTATGANVLTF.

The table lists this clonotype with a few counts. The rearrangement uses TRBV4-3 and TRBJ2-7; no definite D call. Trimming removed 0 bases at V and 3 bases at J, with 12 bases between. Germline CDR1 is LGHNA and CDR2 is YSLEER. The CDR3 extends over 15 amino acids. CDR3: CASSQEIGRFYEQYF. The DNA for the CDR3 is TGCGCCAGCAGCCAAGAAATCGGCAGGTTCTACGAGCAGTACTTC.

This rearrangement joins TRBV7-2 to TRBJ2-7; D is undetermined. Germline values: CDR1 SGHTA, CDR2 FQGNSA. The CDR3 spans 14 residues. Trimming took off 5 bases at V and 4 bases at J, with 15 bases between the two ends. CDR3 loop: CASSPARTEYEQYF. CDR3 coding DNA: TGTGCCAGCAGCCCCGCACGCACAGAGTACGAGCAGTACTTC.

This rearrangement joins TRBV6-2 or TRBV6-3 to TRBJ2-1; D may be TRBD2 (5 bases). The CDR3 sequence is 17 residues long. Trimming removed 5 bases at V and 6 bases at J, with 23 bases between. CDR1 and CDR2 (germline): MNHEY, SVGEGT. The CDR3, as DNA: TGTGCCAGCAGTCCCCGAGGGCGGGCGGGCGGAAGCAATGAGCAGTTCTTC. It is translated as CASSPRGRAGGSNEQFF.

The chain recombines TRBV2 with TRBJ2-3; 11 nucleotides line up with TRBD1. This CDR3 is 15 amino acids long. Per the germline V gene, CDR1 is SNHLY and CDR2 is FYNNEI. With 9 bases clipped from V and 4 bases from J, the junction kept 9 bases outside the gene matches. DNA of the CDR3: TGTGCCAGTACCTTAAGGACAGGGGGCGCAGATACGCAGTATTTT. This sequence encodes CASTLRTGGADTQYF.

The chain combines TRBV9 with TRBJ1-6, with D possibly TRBD1 on 5 matching bases. CDR1 SGDLS and CDR2 YYNGEE come from the germline V gene. The V gene lost 2 bases and the J gene lost 1 base, with 10 bases spanning the gap. The CDR3 has 16 amino acids. The CDR3 nucleotides read TGTGCCAGCAGCGTCAAAGGGGTATCCTATAATTCACCCCTCCACTTT. It specifies CASSVKGVSYNSPLHF.

The CDR3 nucleotides read TGCGCCAGCAGCTTGGTTTCAGCGGGAGGGTGGAATGAGCAGTACTTC. Encoded protein: CASSLVSAGGWNEQYF. J is TRBJ2-1 and V is TRBV5-1; TRBD2 agrees at 10 bases. Judging by the DNA end, TRBJ2-7 fits better; the J call may be wrong. CDR3 length: 16 amino acids. The V gene's germline CDR1 is SGHRS and CDR2 YFSETQ.

The CDR3: CASIQGGGYGYTF. The CDR3 nucleotides read TGTGCCAGCATTCAAGGGGGAGGCTATGGCTACACCTTC. V usage is TRBV6-2 or TRBV6-3 and J usage is TRBJ1-2; TRBD1 might be the D (6 bases). CDR3 length equals 13 residues. The ends were cut back, 7 bases at V and 4 bases at J, with 13 bases in the middle. The V gene's germline CDR1 is MNHEY and CDR2 SVGEGT.

There are a few counts of this clonotype. This chain links TRBV27 with TRBJ2-4; a possible D gene is TRBD2 (6 bases). The J call may be in error: the DNA end matches TRBJ2-7 better. Germline CDR1 MNHEY, CDR2 SMNVEV (reference sequence). The CDR3 is 13 amino acids. The CDR3 DNA reads TGTGCCAGCAGATCAGCGGGTAAATACGAGCAGTACTTC. This encodes CASRSAGKYEQYF.

This clonotype was counted a single time. The CDR3 reads CASSLFGQGEETQYF. Here the CDR3 DNA reads TGTGCCAGCAGTTTATTTGGGCAGGGTGAAGAGACCCAGTACTTC. The genes are TRBV28 and TRBJ2-5, with D perhaps TRBD1 (5 bases). The CDR3 consists of 15 residues. Trimming removed 1 base at V and 3 bases at J, with 12 bases between. The V gene's germline CDR1 is MDHEN and CDR2 SYDVKM.

This chain links TRBV27 with TRBJ2-1, with 11 bases matching TRBD1. The germline gives CDR1 MNHEY, CDR2 SMNVEV (reference sequence). V gave up 5 bases and J gave up 7 bases; unmatched junction bases: 4. The CDR3 runs to 14 residues. This chain's CDR3 is CASSIGTGGNEQFF. The CDR3 DNA reads as TGTGCCAGCAGTATCGGGACAGGGGGGAATGAGCAGTTCTTC.

This clonotype was counted between two and nine times. This sequence joins TRBV5-1 and TRBJ2-3; 13 nucleotides match TRBD2. Losses at the gene ends were 4 bases for V and 4 bases for J; bases not matched to a gene: 12. CDR3 size: 18 residues. CDR1 is SGHRS and CDR2 is YFSETQ in the germline V gene. The DNA for the CDR3 is TGCGCCAGCAGCCCATACCGCGGGACTAGCGGGATTGCAGATACGCAGTATTTT. Translating it yields CASSPYRGTSGIADTQYF.

V usage is TRBV25-1 and J usage is TRBJ2-1; 7 bases are a match to TRBD1. The CDR3 has 16 amino acids. Germline assignment: CDR1 MGHDK and CDR2 SYGVNS. V was pared by 3 bases and J by 3 bases, with 8 bases of the junction left unmatched. The CDR3 sequence is CASSDPVTGIYNEQFF. CDR3 DNA sequence: TGTGCCAGCAGTGATCCAGTGACAGGGATCTACAATGAGCAGTTCTTC.

A few counts support this clonotype. This CDR3 is CSASRPGDSPLHF. As DNA, the CDR3 is TGCAGTGCTAGTCGACCGGGGGATTCACCCCTCCACTTT. The rearrangement uses TRBV20-1 and TRBJ1-6; perhaps TRBD1 as D (5 bases). V was pared by 3 bases and J by 8 bases, with 11 bases between. The CDR3 is 13 residues long. Looked up from germline, CDR1 is DFQATT and CDR2 is SNEGSKA (reference sequence).

V usage is TRBV27 and J usage is TRBJ2-1; 7 bases are shared with TRBD2. The CDR3 consists of 17 residues. V was clipped by 6 bases and J by 3 bases; unmatched bases: 14. CDR1 is MNHEY, CDR2 SMNVEV, per germline (reference sequence). The CDR3 DNA follows: TGTGCCAGCAGACACCAAACTAGCGAGAGCCTCTACAATGAGCAGTTCTTC. It is translated as CASRHQTSESLYNEQFF.

The chain combines TRBV7-3 with TRBJ2-5; D possibly matches TRBD1 or TRBD2 (5 bases each). Germline V CDR1 and CDR2: SGHTA, FQGTGA. The V end was cut by 4 bases, the J end by 2 bases, with 14 bases between. The CDR3 is 15 residues long. The CDR3 DNA is TGTGCCAGCAGCTCCATTTCGGGGACGCAAGAGACCCAGTACTTC. It translates to CASSSISGTQETQYF.

V gene TRBV7-2 combines with J gene TRBJ1-5; the match to TRBD1 covers 8 bases. J lost 8 bases, V lost 5 bases, and 5 bases had no gene match. Germline V gene lookup returns CDR1 SGHTA and CDR2 FQGNSA. This CDR3 is 13 amino acids long. The CDR3 bases are TGTGCCAGCAGCGACAGGGGTAGGGAGCCCCAGCATTTT. Translated: CASSDRGREPQHF.